This is a list of T cell receptor beta chains from one sample in a study of Ad26.COV2.S vaccination and SARS-CoV-2 variants. This table comes from immunoSEQ multiplex PCR, and its TCRdb copy is limited to in-frame clones, with some not included. Found here are about 400,000 clones, more than 75% of them singletons; the top ten hold about 4%. Source: peripheral blood, taken in a trial of Ad26.COV2.S vaccine versus placebo. The origin of the receptors is a person between 18 and 65 years old who received the Ad26.COV2.S COVID-19 vaccine or a placebo. CDR3s include the opening cysteine and the closing phenylalanine or tryptophan. D genes are given only for firm matches. Where a row states a size, it is once, few, many or the class of an expanded clone; other rows omit it.

-	TRBV3-1/TRBV3-2	TRBJ2-7	-	TGTGCCAGCAGCCAAGATTTTAACAGTATCGAGCAGTACTTC	CASSQDFNSIEQYF
TRBD1	TRBV28	TRBJ2-7	-	TGTGCCAGCAGGGAAACAGGGGGCGGATCCTACGAGCAGTACTTC	CASRETGGGSYEQYF
-	TRBV9	TRBJ1-1	-	TGTGCCAGCAGCGTAGCGTCGCTGAACACTGAAGCTTTCTTT	CASSVASLNTEAFF
-	TRBV29-1	TRBJ2-5	-	TGCAGCGTCCCCCTAGGGGGGGGCCGAGAGACCCAGTACTTC	CSVPLGGGRETQYF
-	TRBV4-1	TRBJ1-2	-	TGCGCCAGCAGCCAAGATTTATCCCCTACAGGTAGATCTAACTATGGCTACACCTTC	CASSQDLSPTGRSNYGYTF
-	TRBV29-1	TRBJ1-5	few	TGCAGCGCCTCGGCCGGAGGGAATCAGCCCCAGCATTTT	CSASAGGNQPQHF
-	TRBV7-3	TRBJ2-3	-	TGTGCCAGCAGCTTCACTCCGCTGTCAGGGGCTAATACGCAGTATTTT	CASSFTPLSGANTQYF
-	TRBV11-2	TRBJ1-2	-	TGTGCCAGCAGCTTAGTCAGAGGTCGGGATGGCTACACCTTC	CASSLVRGRDGYTF
-	TRBV7-8	TRBJ2-7	-	TGTGCCAGCAGCAGAGAAGGGGGAATTTACGAGCAGTACTTC	CASSREGGIYEQYF
TRBD1	TRBV29-1	TRBJ1-2	-	TGCAGCGCGCCAGTTGACAGGGTGGTGAGTGGCTACACCTTC	CSAPVDRVVSGYTF
TRBD1	TRBV11-2	TRBJ2-7	-	TGTGCCAGCAGCCTGGACAGGGAGAGATCCTACGAGCAGTACTTC	CASSLDRERSYEQYF
-	TRBV9	TRBJ1-4	few	TGTGCCAGCAGCGTGGGCGGCCTTAATGAAAAACTGTTTTTT	CASSVGGLNEKLFF
-	TRBV30	TRBJ1-3	-	TGTGCCTGGAACCTCGACGGGGGAACTGGAAACACCATATATTTT	CAWNLDGGTGNTIYF
-	TRBV6-2/TRBV6-3	TRBJ1-2	-	TGTGCCAGCAGTTACTCGAGTTATCTGGGGAATTATGGCTACACCTTC	CASSYSSYLGNYGYTF
-	TRBV6-5	TRBJ2-1	-	TGTGCCAGCCGCCTCCGTAGGAGTTACAATGAGCAGTTCTTC	CASRLRRSYNEQFF
-	TRBV28	TRBJ1-4	-	TGTGCCAGCGTCTCTCGGTTCGCTAATGAAAAACTGTTTTTT	CASVSRFANEKLFF
-	TRBV7-3	TRBJ1-5	-	TGTGCCAGCAGCTTAACGTTCTCAGGCCGAGATCAGCCCCAGCATTTT	CASSLTFSGRDQPQHF
TRBD2	TRBV10-2	TRBJ2-1	-	TGCGCCAGCAGAAAAACTAGCGGGGGGGCTGAGGAACAGTTCTTC	CASRKTSGGAEEQFF
-	TRBV19	TRBJ2-7	-	TGTGCCAGTAGTATAGGACACCGCTACGAGCAGTACTTC	CASSIGHRYEQYF
-	TRBV4-3	TRBJ2-1	-	TGCGCCAGCAGCCAAGACATCGTGGGAGATGAGCAGTTCTTC	CASSQDIVGDEQFF
TRBD2	TRBV19	TRBJ2-4	-	TGTGCCAGTAGTATTAGCGGGGCCCTCAAAAACATTCAGTACTTC	CASSISGALKNIQYF
TRBD1	TRBV3-1/TRBV3-2	TRBJ1-4	-	TGTGCCAGCAGCCAAACGGGACAGGAAGGGGAAAAACTGTTTTTT	CASSQTGQEGEKLFF
TRBD2	TRBV5-4	TRBJ2-5	-	TGTGCCAGCAGCCCTGGGACTAGCGGGTGGGAGACCCAGTACTTC	CASSPGTSGWETQYF
-	TRBV7-2	TRBJ1-2	-	TGTGCCAGCAGCTTAGATCGGGGTGGCTATGGCTACACCTTC	CASSLDRGGYGYTF
-	TRBV10-3	TRBJ1-2	once	TGTGCCATCAGAACACAGGGAACTAACTATGGCTACACCTTC	CAIRTQGTNYGYTF
-	TRBV6-5	TRBJ1-4	-	TGTGCCAGTCCCCGAACGTCGACCCGGGGTGAAAAACTGTTTTTT	CASPRTSTRGEKLFF
-	TRBV11-1	TRBJ1-5	-	TGTGCCAGCAGCTTAGCGGCGGATCAGCCCCAGCATTTT	CASSLAADQPQHF
TRBD1	TRBV2	TRBJ1-2	few	TGTGCCAGCAGTGAAGCCCGGACAGGGTCGAATGGCTACACCTTC	CASSEARTGSNGYTF
TRBD1	TRBV11-3	TRBJ2-6	once	TGTGCCAGCAGCCCAACAGGGGCTGGGGCCAACGTCCTGACTTTC	CASSPTGAGANVLTF
-	TRBV9	TRBJ2-7	-	TGTGCCAGCAGCCAACTATTAAATCACTCGGGGTACTACGAGCAGTACTTC	CASSQLLNHSGYYEQYF
TRBD2	TRBV9	TRBJ2-5	-	TGTGCCAGCAGCGTTAGCGGGGGGGCGAGCCTTCAAGAGACCCAGTACTTC	CASSVSGGASLQETQYF
TRBD2	TRBV4-3	TRBJ2-1	-	TGCGCCAGCAGCCAAGTTGCCAGCGGGGGGGCCTATTACGCCAATGAGCAGTTCTTC	CASSQVASGGAYYANEQFF
-	TRBV5-1	TRBJ2-3	-	TGCGCCAGCAGCTTGCTAGCAGCCGAAGCAGATACGCAGTATTTT	CASSLLAAEADTQYF
-	TRBV6-6	TRBJ1-4	-	TGTGCCAGCAGCCCCACTAATGAAAAACTGTTTTTT	CASSPTNEKLFF
TRBD2	TRBV9	TRBJ2-3	-	TGTGCCAGCAGCGTAGCGGGGGGGCCCCCCGCAGATACGCAGTATTTT	CASSVAGGPPADTQYF